This T cell receptor beta chain was obtained from a study of blood T cell repertoires in COVID-19. Trimming cost V 2 bases and J 11 bases, with 12 bases left between them. This CDR3 comprises 12 residues. Germline CDR1 SNHLY, CDR2 FYNNEI. Participant-given clinical history determined each cohort assignment. Recovered status in Cohort 3 required two negative PCRs, clearance, or symptom resolution. Data came from immunoSEQ multiplex PCR; TCRdb stores just in-frame clones and leaves some out. The sample records over 140,000 clones, about three quarters being singletons. The gene calls are TRBV2 and TRBJ1-1; a possible D gene is TRBD1 (6 bases). This receptor was identified in a woman aged 45-65 years who had recovered from COVID-19. The specimen was PBMCs or T cells enriched from blood (not recorded which). The CDR3 loop is CASSEQGGRAFF. The CDR3 DNA sequence: TGTGCCAGCAGTGAACAAGGGGGACGGGCTTTCTTT.